This T cell receptor beta chain originates from a study of identical twins. TCRdb passed the 5' RACE reads through MiXCR, listing each CDR3 protein once. The profile covers about 520,000 distinct CDR3 sequences, with roughly a fifth appearing a single time and about 0.99% taken by the ten largest. CDR1 and CDR2 (germline): DFQATT, SNEGSKA (reference sequence). The germline V and J ends were trimmed by 6 bases and 0 bases, with 15 bases remaining between them. CDR3 length equals 15 residues. This sample also appeared in a second study, on T cells expressing NK-cell markers.

This clonotype was sampled from a young woman in good health. The specimen sequenced was CD4+ T cells sorted from blood. This chain uses TRBV20-1 with TRBJ2-1, with D uncertain. The CDR3 sequence is CSAHPTTSSYNEQFF. The CDR3 DNA follows: TGCAGTGCCCATCCTACTACCAGCTCCTACAATGAGCAGTTCTTC.